The text below deals with one T cell receptor (beta chain). The antigen remains undetermined. RNA transcripts yielded amplified TCR beta CDR3 regions. An initial round of RT-PCR targeting the TCR CDR3 relied on the HTBI primer set. TCRdb fed the multiplex PCR reads into MiXCR, producing one record per CDR3 protein. The data contain 480,000 or so distinct CDR3 sequences, approximately 14% of them singletons. This entry is derived from a study of T cells in Graves' hyperthyroidism and ophthalmopathy. The CDR3 has 13 amino acids. Looked up from germline, CDR1 is SGHRS and CDR2 is YFSETQ. V was shortened by 4 bases and J by 4 bases, with 11 bases between the two germline ends. Study results and caveats: Before onset, ophthalmopathy was predicted by the model a median about 6.2 months earlier.

The source is a woman between 18 and 29 years old with Graves' hyperthyroidism. The V and J genes are TRBV5-1 and TRBJ1-2; D unresolved. Sequencing input: blood. Here the CDR3 reads CASSPGSTYGYTF. In nucleotides, the CDR3 is TGCGCCAGCAGCCCGGGATCGACCTATGGCTACACCTTC.